This entry features one T cell receptor (beta chain) sequence. Per germline, CDR1 SGHRS and CDR2 YFSETQ. V shed 3 bases, J shed 4 bases, and the junction held 8 bases outside the gene matches. This CDR3 contains 15 residues. Authors' analysis steps: Counts of nucleated cells, estimated from reference gene primer amplification, were obtained. The method was immunoSEQ multiplex PCR; TCRdb's version includes in-frame clones alone and lacks a portion of them. The D gene and trimming were derived from the DNA, and the V and J assignments and clone size from that table. The repertoire has more than 250,000 clones, roughly 84% of them found once; the top ten carry 1%. The data belong to a study of blood T cell repertoires in COVID-19. Overall study context: T cells, B-cell-depleted T cells, or PBMCs provided the cDNA or gDNA that served as material.

The J gene is TRBJ1-1, the V gene TRBV5-1; TRBD1 agrees at 8 bases. This clonotype originated in a man between 50 and 59 years old with active or convalescent COVID-19. The sample was peripheral blood. CDR3 region: CASSSPTGDGTEAFF. The CDR3 DNA follows: TGCGCCAGCAGCTCACCGACAGGGGATGGCACTGAAGCTTTCTTT.